Reported below is one T cell receptor beta chain. It has no known antigen specificity. The sample holds no much larger clone one base away, and base qualities are not on file. CDR1 LNHNV and CDR2 YYDKDF were looked up in the germline V gene (reference sequence). Including the terminal cysteine and phenylalanine, the CDR3 comprises 12 residues. Only the CDR3 portion is preserved as DNA: 36 bases, with reading frame beginning at the first base. V is clipped by 5 bases and J by 6 bases, and the sequence between their germline boundaries is 8 bases long. The sample originates from a study of regulatory T cells in long-lasting Graves disease (dated by TCRdb to the early 2020s). Some background on the complete study: Patients with newly diagnosed Graves' disease had been on antithyroid drugs for under 3 months. This study used TCR sequencing and RNA sequencing of peripheral blood to compare persistent Graves' disease patients against newly diagnosed Graves' disease patients. The study was conducted in China and was registered as a clinical trial. A total of roughly 33 samples underwent TCR sequencing: some 13 from persistent and approximately 20 from newly diagnosed Graves' disease patients. The investigation overall reported the following: Preferential use of TRBV28, TRBJ1-2 and TRBJ2-5 was observed in persistent disease, whereas TRBV20-1 and TRBJ2-1 were favored in newly diagnosed disease. Only the TCR beta chain was sequenced and analyzed. As a limitation, the authors acknowledged that the small sample size may reduce accuracy. Compared with newly diagnosed patients, persistent Graves' disease patients had lower TCR Shannon entropy and fewer highly expanded clones, which suggests clonal expansion. A larger number of public clonotypes was shared among persistent patients (more than 2,500) than among newly diagnosed patients (roughly 930). The study examined only peripheral blood because the primary lesion, thyroid tissue, could not be accessed.

Library method: multiplex PCR. Sequencer: Illumina HiSeq 4000. CDR3 regions were amplified by Arm-PCR with iRepertoire HTBI primers to construct TCR beta libraries. Before sequencing, the PCR products went through gel purification. The authors' pipeline ran thus. Gene usage analysis of CDR3 amino acid clonotypes used the approximately 62 TRBV and some 15 TRBJ segments found across samples. COPE and FqMerger were used to merge the filtered high-quality paired reads into contigs. BLAST was used to align contigs to IMGT TRBV, TRBD and TRBJ reference genes, with CDR3 defined following IMGT. Clonotypes above 0.1% frequency were classified as highly expanded clones. Shannon entropy was used to measure repertoire diversity, and the Gini coefficient was used to measure V-J evenness. A clonotype found in more than one individual was treated as public. The public reads were quality trimmed at Q25 with fastp and then assembled into clones with MiXCR by TCRdb, keeping productive beta chains. Under each unique CDR3 protein, matching rows form one entry showing the most common genes and DNA. The V and J calls shown here were made by TCRdb, not taken from the authors' results. For this sample there are about 470,000 distinct CDR3 sequences; 14% to 15% appear just once. The leading ten clones occupy roughly a sixth of the sample.

The time point tag for this specimen amounts to: newly diagnosed GD, antithyroid drugs for less than 3 months. For both TCR sequencing and RNA sequencing, RNA was extracted from PBMCs using TRIzol. The diagnosis of Graves' disease was made according to American Thyroid Association guidelines. Patients for the study were recruited at an endocrinology department in Xi'an, China. From each patient, roughly 9 milliliters of peripheral blood was collected into an EDTA anticoagulant tube. Ficoll Paque Plus density gradient separation was used to isolate PBMCs, and no further T cell sorting was performed. An Agilent 2100 Bioanalyzer and agarose gel were used to check RNA quality, while a NanoDrop 2000 measured RNA concentration. Another study also made use of these data, one on T cells in Graves' hyperthyroidism and ophthalmopathy. As noted in the second study: A patient counted as having stable Graves' hyperthyroidism if no progression to ophthalmopathy occurred over 18 months of follow-up. The hyperthyroidism patients were between 18 and 65 years old and newly diagnosed, with a disease duration of less than 2 months. The study excluded patients with uncontrolled infections, other autoimmune diseases, pregnancy or lactation. Clinical symptoms, serum thyroxine and TRAb, thyroid ultrasound, and orbital computed tomography formed the basis for the diagnoses. A first-round RT-PCR of the TCR CDR3 used the HTBI primer set with the Qiagen OneStep RT-PCR kit. Most expanded thyroid clonotypes (frequency above 0.001) were also detected in blood, suggesting blood repertoires may reflect thyroid immune responses. In cross-validation, a model built on a 13 V-J signature told ophthalmopathy apart from stable hyperthyroidism with over 85% sensitivity and about 81% specificity, and in testing the same model reached 80%/75%. In validation, the model predicted progression to ophthalmopathy a median of roughly 6.1 months before onset, with 65% to 71% sensitivity and roughly 79% specificity. A discovery cohort of about a hundred patients, approximately 45 with Graves' ophthalmopathy and about 58 with stable Graves' hyperthyroidism, was used to find distinguishing TCR V-J signatures. Prospective prediction of ophthalmopathy was tested in an independent validation cohort of under 20 hyperthyroidism patients and 15 to 17 patients who later progressed to ophthalmopathy. The 95 to 100 discovery patients were divided at random into training and test sets in a 7:3 ratio. Thyroid tissue and blood T-cell repertoires from six or seven Graves' hyperthyroidism patients were also compared in the study. Following sampling, methimazole starting at 30 mg daily was given to hyperthyroidism patients, and high-dose intravenous methylprednisolone was given to ophthalmopathy patients. A second multiplex PCR round built the libraries, followed by size selection and purification. Sequencing of the libraries was done on an Illumina HiSeq2000 using paired-end 100 bp reads. SOAPnuke was used to process the raw data, throwing out any read that contained adapters or uncalled bases, had a mean Phred below 15, or lacked an exact constant-primer or identifier match. COPE v1.2.5 was used to merge high-quality paired reads, and clonotypes were defined as unique nucleotide sequences. MiTCR v1.1 was used to align the clonotypes against IMGT TRBV, TRBD and TRBJ reference segments. Only V-J combinations with frequency above 0.0001, covering 99% to 99.2% of repertoires, were analysed. The TCS score was defined as the ratio of F50 (clonal expansion) to E x V (chaos), calculated using BLOSUM62-based TCRdist between CDR3 peptides within each V-J. Welch's t-statistics and random forest reduced around 510 V-J features to 13, which were used in a naive Bayes classifier (R e1071). No statistical method was used to fix the sample size in advance, and group allocation was not hidden from the investigators. The paper reports TCR Vbeta CDR3 sequencing of some 140 peripheral blood samples: some 41 ophthalmopathy, roughly 80 hyperthyroidism and roughly 17 progressor patients.

The sequence was collected from a woman aged 30 to 39 with Graves disease. Donor details come from another sample of the same person, matched by shared clones. This chain joins TRBV15 to TRBJ1-5, with the identity of the D gene unclear. The source was peripheral blood mononuclear cells (PBMCs), collected at new diagnosis, from a patient treated with antithyroid drugs. DNA sequence: TGTGCCACCAGCCGGGGAGGTCAGCCCCAGCATTTT. This sequence encodes CATSRGGQPQHF.